The 24 T cell receptor beta chains below were found in one sample sequenced in a study of CD8 T cells in Susac syndrome. An input of roughly 0.45 to 1 ug of RNA was subjected to reverse transcription using random hexamers. TCRdb itself ran the immunoSEQ multiplex PCR reads through MiXCR, one entry per CDR3 protein. Here the sample spans some 110,000 distinct CDR3 sequences, roughly 94% being singletons. The sample consisted of CD8+ T cells from PBMCs. All receptors derive from a human donor with Susac syndrome.

This chain joins TRBV20-1 and TRBJ2-1; D remains ambiguous. From germline, CDR1 is DFQATT and CDR2 SNEGSKA (reference sequence). This CDR3 comprises 12 residues. The V gene lost 6 bases and the J gene lost 0 bases, with 6 bases spanning the gap. In DNA, the CDR3 is TGCAGTGCGATGAGCTCCTACAATGAGCAGTTCTTC. Translated: CSAMSSYNEQFF.

The chain is built from TRBV29-1 and TRBJ2-7; TRBD1 agrees at 10 bases. Germline assignment: CDR1 SQVTM and CDR2 ANQGSEA. CDR3 size: 15 residues. Unmatched junction bases numbered 14, after V lost 5 bases and J lost 7 bases. This CDR3 is CSVKGNGQGVGEQYF. CDR3 in DNA: TGCAGCGTTAAAGGGAATGGACAGGGGGTCGGGGAGCAGTACTTC.

The chain is built from TRBV4-3 and TRBJ1-5; no definite D call. CDR3 length equals 17 residues. Trimming cost V 0 bases and J 0 bases, with 12 bases left between them. Germline V gene data show CDR1 as LGHNA and CDR2 as YSLEER. CDR3 DNA sequence: TGCGCCAGCAGCCAAGAGTATGGGGATTATAGCAATCAGCCCCAGCATTTT. The encoded protein is CASSQEYGDYSNQPQHF.

This chain joins TRBV27 and TRBJ2-5, with 7 bases matching TRBD1. The CDR3 is 13 amino acids. The V segment lost 5 bases and the J segment 4 bases; nucleotides outside the gene matches: 4. Germline V gene lookup returns CDR1 MNHEY and CDR2 SMNVEV (reference sequence). CDR3 sequence (DNA): TGTGCCAGCAGTCCGGGACAGCCAGAGACCCAGTACTTC. Protein product: CASSPGQPETQYF.

V is TRBV7-9 and J is TRBJ1-5; tentative D call: TRBD1 (5 bases). The germline V gene encodes CDR1 SEHNR and CDR2 FQNEAQ (reference sequence). The CDR3 is 16 residues long. V shed 1 base and J shed 0 bases, with 10 bases lying between them. CDR3: CASSLGGTHSNQPQHF. In DNA, the CDR3 is TGTGCCAGCAGCTTAGGGGGGACTCATAGCAATCAGCCCCAGCATTTT.

This clonotype was picked up one time. The chain recombines TRBV24-1 with TRBJ2-3; D not certain. The CDR3 length is 13 residues. CDR1 and CDR2 from the germline V gene are KGHDR and SFDVKD. The germline V and J ends were trimmed by 0 bases and 6 bases, with 6 bases remaining between them. The CDR3 DNA reads TGTGCCACCAGTGATTTGCTAACCGATACGCAGTATTTT. Its protein is CATSDLLTDTQYF.

The CDR3 is CASSFLAGGNEQFF. DNA for the CDR3: TGTGCCAGCAGCTTCCTAGCGGGGGGAAATGAGCAGTTCTTC. This chain joins TRBV7-7 and TRBJ2-1, with TRBD2 identical over 11 bases. Germline assignment: CDR1 SSHAT and CDR2 FNYEAQ (reference sequence). V dropped 3 bases and J dropped 7; count of bases not matched to a gene: 2. The CDR3 loop spans 14 amino acids.

V usage is TRBV6-2 or TRBV6-3 and J usage is TRBJ2-3; 11 bases line up with TRBD2. V lost 2 bases, J lost 2 bases, and 12 bases stayed unmatched. CDR1 MNHEY and CDR2 SVGEGT come from the germline V gene. The CDR3 is 19 amino acids. This CDR3 reads CASSYLPVVLAGATDTQYF. CDR3 DNA: TGTGCCAGCAGTTACCTCCCCGTAGTACTAGCGGGGGCCACAGATACGCAGTATTTT.

This chain joins TRBV18 and TRBJ1-4, with 7 bases aligning to TRBD1. The V gene end was trimmed by 6 bases and the J gene end by 3 bases; junction bases not matched to a gene: 10. This CDR3 is built from 16 residues. Per germline, CDR1 KGHSH and CDR2 LQKENI. CDR3 DNA: TGTGCCAGCTCCGGCACCTACGGGACAGCTAATGAAAAACTGTTTTTT. It specifies CASSGTYGTANEKLFF.

V and J are TRBV9 and TRBJ2-7; TRBD1 matches 10 bases. Germline lookup yields CDR1 SGDLS and CDR2 YYNGEE. With V trimmed by 0 bases and J by 5 bases, 5 bases remained unmatched. The CDR3 consists of 15 residues. The CDR3 loop reads CASSVGRDRGHEQYF. CDR3 coding DNA: TGTGCCAGCAGCGTAGGCAGGGACAGGGGCCACGAGCAGTACTTC.

This sequence joins TRBV30 and TRBJ1-3; D not certain. V lost 0 bases and J 4 bases, leaving 4 bases between the germline ends. Germline CDR1 reads GTSNPN; CDR2 reads SVGIG (reference sequence). This CDR3 region has 12 residues. The CDR3, as DNA: TGTGCCTGGAGTGTAGGAGGAAACACCATATATTTT. Protein: CAWSVGGNTIYF.

The CDR3 loop reads CASSSSAADYNSPLHF. The CDR3 bases are TGTGCCAGCAGTTCGTCGGCAGCGGACTATAATTCACCCCTCCACTTT. The rearrangement links TRBV27 to TRBJ1-6; D unresolved. Trimming pared 4 bases from V and 3 bases from J, leaving 13 bases between. The CDR3 runs 16 residues. Germline V gene data show CDR1 as MNHEY and CDR2 as SMNVEV (reference sequence).

In its sample, this clonotype was seen a few times. The chain is built from TRBV20-1 and TRBJ2-7, with unresolved D. V was pared by 6 bases and J by 0 bases, with 12 bases between. The CDR3 is made up of 13 amino acids. The germline CDR1 and CDR2 sequences are DFQATT and SNEGSKA (reference sequence). CDR3 amino acids: CSAAGPSSYEQYF. The CDR3 DNA reads as TGCAGTGCCGCAGGACCCAGCTCCTACGAGCAGTACTTC.

V usage is TRBV2 and J usage is TRBJ1-1; perhaps TRBD1 as D (5 bases). The CDR3 has 15 amino acids. CDR1 and CDR2 (germline): SNHLY, FYNNEI. The ends were cut back, 1 base at V and 4 bases at J, with 13 bases in the middle. The DNA of the CDR3 is TGTGCCAGCAGTGAAGGGAGAGGGGTCGGCACTGAAGCTTTCTTT. It yields the protein CASSEGRGVGTEAFF.

The chain uses TRBV6-5 and TRBJ2-1; D ambiguous. V gave up 2 bases and J gave up 8 bases, with 4 bases separating them. Germline CDR1 MNHEY, CDR2 SVGAGI. CDR3 length equals 11 residues. The CDR3 bases are TGTGCCAGCAGTTACGCCTATGAGCAGTTCTTC. It yields the protein CASSYAYEQFF.

CDR3 residues: CASSQYRVRDGYTF. DNA of the CDR3: TGTGCCAGCAGCCAGTACAGGGTCCGAGATGGCTACACCTTC. The chain carries TRBV4-2 and TRBJ1-2; D is possibly TRBD1 (6 bases). Trimming took 3 bases from V and 6 from J, leaving 14 bases between them. Germline V CDR1 and CDR2: LGHNA, YNFKEQ. This CDR3 is built from 14 residues.

This sequence joins TRBV10-2 and TRBJ2-1, with 7 bases matching TRBD1. V was clipped by 6 bases and J by 8 bases; unmatched bases: 22. CDR3 length equals 18 residues. Germline V gene data show CDR1 as WSHSY and CDR2 as SAAADI. The CDR3 spells CASSDTTIGTVISDEQFF. The CDR3 coding sequence is TGCGCCAGCAGCGATACGACCATTGGGACAGTAATCTCCGATGAGCAGTTCTTC.

V is TRBV27 and J is TRBJ1-1, with D hard to call. This CDR3 is built from 11 residues. V lost 8 bases, J lost 4 bases, and 8 bases lay in between. Looked up from germline, CDR1 is MNHEY and CDR2 is SMNVEV (reference sequence). CDR3: CASYVGTEAFF. The CDR3 nucleotides are TGTGCCAGCTACGTTGGCACTGAAGCTTTCTTT.

The sample holds one count of this clonotype. This chain uses TRBV20-1 with TRBJ1-4, with D possibly being TRBD1 (5 bases). The germline CDR1 and CDR2 sequences are DFQATT and SNEGSKA (reference sequence). This CDR3 is built from 15 residues. The V and J ends lost 1 base and 3 bases respectively, with 12 bases between them. The CDR3 DNA sequence: TGCAGTGCTAGAGTTCGTCAGGGACCTAATGAAAAACTGTTTTTT. Amino acid sequence: CSARVRQGPNEKLFF.

The CDR3 coding sequence is TGTGCCAGCAGCCTCATTAAGACAGGGGAAGAGACCCAGTACTTC. Translated: CASSLIKTGEETQYF. The J gene is TRBJ2-5, the V gene TRBV4-2; 8 bases line up with TRBD1. The V gene's germline CDR1 is LGHNA and CDR2 YNFKEQ. With 4 bases clipped from V and 3 bases from J, the junction kept 7 bases outside the gene matches. The CDR3 consists of 15 residues.

V usage is TRBV15 and J usage is TRBJ2-6, with D perhaps matching TRBD2 (6 bases). The germline V and J ends were trimmed by 9 bases and 1 base, with 22 bases remaining between them. Germline V gene data show CDR1 as LNHNV and CDR2 as YYDKDF (reference sequence). The CDR3 has 18 residues. The CDR3 DNA sequence: TGTGCCACTAAGTTGGAGGGGTTGACCCTTTCTGGGGCCAACGTCCTGACTTTC. Encoded protein: CATKLEGLTLSGANVLTF.

This chain joins TRBV3-1 and TRBJ2-7; 9 bases match TRBD1. This CDR3 spans 15 amino acids. Germline lookup yields CDR1 LGHDT and CDR2 YNNKEL (reference sequence). The trim removed 4 bases at V and 2 bases at J, leaving 6 bases unmatched. The CDR3 coding sequence is TGTGCCAGCAGCCCTGGGACAGGGAGTACCTACGAGCAGTACTTC. Translation gives CASSPGTGSTYEQYF.

The CDR3 nucleotides read TGCAGTGCTAGAATTACAGGGGGCGACTACGAGCAGTACTTC. Its translation: CSARITGGDYEQYF. The chain joins TRBV20-1 to TRBJ2-7, with 9 bases identical to TRBD1. Germline CDR1 reads DFQATT; CDR2 reads SNEGSKA (reference sequence). This CDR3 region has 14 residues. V lost 2 bases and J lost 3; bases outside the gene matches: 5.

The count of this clonotype is one. CDR3 DNA: TGCGCCAGCAGCCAAGAAGAAGGGCCCTATGGCTACACCTTC. Protein product: CASSQEEGPYGYTF. The J gene is TRBJ1-2, the V gene TRBV4-1; D is unclear. The germline V gene encodes CDR1 MGHRA and CDR2 YSYEKL. Trimming pared 0 bases from V and 4 bases from J, leaving 9 bases between. CDR3 size: 14 residues.